The rows below give T cell receptor beta chains drawn from one sample of a study of T cell repertoires in cytomegalovirus infection. TCRdb independently ran MiXCR on the reads; one entry per CDR3 protein. The data contain about 180,000 distinct CDR3 sequences, 15% to 20% of them singletons. Sequencing was done on a sample of CD8+ T cells from PBMCs. The receptor source for this set is a human donor in good health (CMV status not recorded). Some clones in this sample may be carry-over from other donors' samples. Both conserved end residues are part of each CDR3. A D gene is named only where the DNA matches it firmly. Expanded clones are given a class, and other clones once, few, many or no size at all.

V	J	size	D	DNA	CDR3
TRBV7-9	TRBJ1-3	.	.	TGTGCCAGCAGCCCCCCGCAAGGACCTGGAAACACCATATATTTT	CASSPPQGPGNTIYF
TRBV7-9	TRBJ2-7	.	.	TGTGCCAGCAGCCATAAAACCGGAGGCGGGAAAAGCTCCTACGAGCAGTACTTC	CASSHKTGGGKSSYEQYF
TRBV7-9	TRBJ2-7	.	TRBD2	TGTGCCAGCAGCTACACGCGGGGGTCTCTCAACTACGAGCAGTACTTC	CASSYTRGSLNYEQYF
TRBV7-9	TRBJ2-4	few	.	TGTGCCTTGAGCGCGCTAGCCAAAAACATTCAGTACTTC	CALSALAKNIQYF
TRBV12-3/TRBV12-4	TRBJ1-1	few	TRBD1	TGTGCCAGCAGCCCTGGGACAGGTGGGAGGGGGGCTTTCTTT	CASSPGTGGRGAFF
TRBV27	TRBJ2-1	.	TRBD2	TGTGCCAGCACTTGGACTAGCGGGGGGTCTGAGCAGTTCTTC	CASTWTSGGSEQFF
TRBV7-9	TRBJ1-6	.	.	TGTGCCAGCAGCTTAGAGTTCGGGTTAAGCTCCTATAATTCACCCCTCCACTTT	CASSLEFGLSSYNSPLHF
TRBV4-3	TRBJ2-2	.	.	TGCGCCAGCAGCCGGGGTCGGTGGACCGGGGAGCTGTTTTTT	CASSRGRWTGELFF
TRBV12-3/TRBV12-4	TRBJ2-5	few	.	TGTGCCAGCAGTTTATCAGGGGCAGCGGAGACCCAGTACTTC	CASSLSGAAETQYF
TRBV15	TRBJ1-1	once	.	TGTGCCACCAGCCGCGGAAGGAACACTGAAGCTTTCTTT	CATSRGRNTEAFF
TRBV7-8	TRBJ2-7	.	TRBD1	TGTGCCAGCAGCTTAAGTGGACAGGGGACCTACGAGCAGTACTTC	CASSLSGQGTYEQYF
TRBV11-2	TRBJ1-2	.	TRBD1	TGTGCCAGCAACTTTAAGCCAGGGGGAGTTAACTATGGCTACACCTTC	CASNFKPGGVNYGYTF
TRBV4-1	TRBJ2-3	.	.	TGCGCCAGCAGCCAAGGAGAGGCAGATACGCAGTATTTT	CASSQGEADTQYF
TRBV10-3	TRBJ1-2	few	.	TGTGCCATCAGTGAGCCTCAGACGGCTCCTAACTATGGCTACACCTTC	CAISEPQTAPNYGYTF
TRBV12-3/TRBV12-4	TRBJ1-2	.	.	TGTGCCAGCAGTCGCCGGATTCTTAGCTATGGCTACACCTTC	CASSRRILSYGYTF
TRBV6-1	TRBJ2-5	.	.	TGTGCCAGTAGCCAGGGCTTTTGGTACTTC	CASSQGFWYF
TRBV30	TRBJ1-3	.	.	TGTGCCTGGAAACGATCTGGAAACACCATATATTTT	CAWKRSGNTIYF
TRBV12-5	TRBJ2-1	.	TRBD2	TGTGCTAGTGGCCCGGCCAGGGGACTAGCGCCCAATGAGCGGTTCTTC	CASGPARGLAPNERFF
TRBV7-6	TRBJ2-5	.	TRBD2	TGTGCCAGCAGCTTAGCGACTAGCATAGGCCAAGAGACCCAGTACTTC	CASSLATSIGQETQYF
TRBV6-2/TRBV6-3	TRBJ1-1	.	TRBD1	TGTGCCAGCAGTTCGACAGGGGGCTTTGACACTGAAGCTTTCTTT	CASSSTGGFDTEAFF
TRBV7-9	TRBJ1-2	few	TRBD1	TGTGCCAGCAAGGGACAGGAGTCATATGGCTACACCTTC	CASKGQESYGYTF
TRBV29-1	TRBJ2-5	.	TRBD2	TGCAGCGTTGGGGGGGCGGGGGGAAAAGAGACCCAGTACTTC	CSVGGAGGKETQYF
TRBV24-1	TRBJ2-3	.	.	TGTGCCACCAGTGACGAGTCTATAGATACGCAGTATTTT	CATSDESIDTQYF
TRBV2	TRBJ2-1	.	.	TGTGCCAGCAGGGGGGCCCGGGAGCAGTTCTTC	CASRGAREQFF
TRBV10-3	TRBJ1-4	few	TRBD1	TGTGCCATCAGCCCGGACAGGAACGGTGAAAAACTGTTTTTT	CAISPDRNGEKLFF
TRBV20-1	TRBJ2-1	.	TRBD2	TGCAGTGCGGCCCAGGGACTAGCAAACTATGAGCAGTTCTTC	CSAAQGLANYEQFF
TRBV7-2	TRBJ1-5	.	TRBD1	TGTGCCAGCAGCTCACAACAGGGGACTCAGCCCCAGCATTTT	CASSSQQGTQPQHF
TRBV20-1	TRBJ2-1	.	.	TGCAGTGCTTCCCGGGGACGCTCCTACAATGAGCAGTTCTTC	CSASRGRSYNEQFF
TRBV9	TRBJ2-1	few	TRBD2	TGTGCCAGCAGCTTTCTGACTAGCCACTCCTACAATGAGCAGTTCTTC	CASSFLTSHSYNEQFF
TRBV28	TRBJ2-7	.	TRBD2	TGTGCCAGCAGTTTAATGCTAGCGGGGGCCTACGAGCAGTACTTC	CASSLMLAGAYEQYF
TRBV2	TRBJ1-2	.	TRBD1	TGTGCCATCCATGGACAGGGGGCTCGATATGGCTACACCTTC	CAIHGQGARYGYTF
TRBV7-8	TRBJ1-1	many	.	TGTGCCAGCAGCTTAGGAAGAGGGGGAAGCACTGAAGCTTTCTTT	CASSLGRGGSTEAFF
TRBV6-2/TRBV6-3	TRBJ2-1	few	.	TGTGCCAGCAGTTCTCTGCCGGGGGTTTCCTACAATGAGCAGTTCTTC	CASSSLPGVSYNEQFF
TRBV9	TRBJ1-1	few	.	TGTGCCAGCAGCGTCACTCAGAACACTGAAGCTTTCTTT	CASSVTQNTEAFF
TRBV12-3/TRBV12-4	TRBJ2-1	few	.	TGTGCCAGCAGTGCCGGACAGCCGAGTGAGCAGTTCTTC	CASSAGQPSEQFF
TRBV7-9	TRBJ1-5	few	TRBD1	TGTGCCAGCAGCCTGGCCCCGGGACAGGGGACCGGTAGCAATCAGCCCCAGCATTTT	CASSLAPGQGTGSNQPQHF
TRBV7-2	TRBJ1-5	many	TRBD1	TGTGCCAGCAGTTACAGGGGGCAGAGCAATCAGCCCCAGCATTTT	CASSYRGQSNQPQHF
TRBV9	TRBJ2-3	.	TRBD1	TGTGCCAGCAGCTCTCGGGACAGGGGCACAGATACGCAGTATTTT	CASSSRDRGTDTQYF
TRBV7-8	TRBJ2-4	many	TRBD2	TGTGCCAGCAGCTTAGAGACGGGAGGTCTAGCCAAAAACATTCAGTACTTC	CASSLETGGLAKNIQYF
TRBV10-3	TRBJ2-1	.	.	TGTGCCATCAGCCCCGGGACGACTTACAATGAGCAGTTCTTC	CAISPGTTYNEQFF
TRBV7-7	TRBJ2-1	few	.	TGTGCCAGCAGCCCCCGCGGGGGCGTGGGTAATGAGCAGTTCTTC	CASSPRGGVGNEQFF
TRBV6-8	TRBJ1-1	.	TRBD1	TGTGCCAGCAGTTACCTACAGGGGGTCAGCACTGAAGCTTTCTTT	CASSYLQGVSTEAFF
TRBV7-2	TRBJ2-3	.	.	TGTGCCAGCAGCTCAACGTGGAACACAGATACGCAGTATTTT	CASSSTWNTDTQYF
TRBV6-2/TRBV6-3	TRBJ2-3	.	.	TGTGCCAGCAGTTTAGGGGCGCTTCCAGATACGCAGTATTTT	CASSLGALPDTQYF
TRBV7-2	TRBJ2-7	.	TRBD1	TGTGCCAGCAGCCCTAAGGCCGGACAGGGGAGGGTCTACGAGCAGTACTTC	CASSPKAGQGRVYEQYF
TRBV7-2	TRBJ1-5	.	.	TGTGCCAGCAGCTCGTCCGACAGACCTATTTATCAGCCCCAGCATTTT	CASSSSDRPIYQPQHF
TRBV9	TRBJ1-4	once	.	TGTGCCAGCAGCGGGGACGTCTACGAAAAACTGTTTTTT	CASSGDVYEKLFF
TRBV28	TRBJ2-1	few	.	TGTGCCAGCAGTTTCAGAGAGCAGTTCTTC	CASSFREQFF
TRBV7-8	TRBJ2-1	many	TRBD2	TGTGCCAGCAGCTTGCTAGCGGGGGATGAGCAGTTCTTC	CASSLLAGDEQFF
TRBV20-1	TRBJ2-1	few	TRBD2	TGCAGTGCTGGGGAGACTAGCGATGAGCAGTTCTTC	CSAGETSDEQFF